Below, 24 T cell receptor beta chains from the same sample are listed, as sequenced in a study of early T cells in non-severe SARS-CoV-2 infection. TCRdb processed the 5' RACE reads anew with MiXCR; each CDR3 protein has one entry. The sample lists roughly 72,000 distinct CDR3 sequences; roughly 12% were seen once. The sequences come from whole blood, collected at baseline. The receptors originated from an adult who was a healthcare worker with PCR-confirmed SARS-CoV-2 infection or an uninfected control (not recorded which).

The chain recombines TRBV3-1 with TRBJ2-7; TRBD2 is a possible D gene (5 bases). Trimming removed 4 bases at V and 2 bases at J, with 9 bases between. Germline V gene sequence: CDR1 LGHDT, CDR2 YNNKEL (reference sequence). This CDR3 comprises 13 residues. The DNA for the CDR3 is TGTGCCAGCAGCCTTCAGGAGGCCTACGAGCAGTACTTC. Its protein is CASSLQEAYEQYF.

This clonotype was observed at least ten times. The chain combines TRBV11-2 with TRBJ2-2; D is ambiguous. Germline CDR1 and CDR2: SGHAT and FQNNGV. This CDR3 comprises 13 residues. V was clipped by 5 bases and J by 2 bases, with 6 bases between them. The CDR3 nucleotides are TGTGCCAGCAGCCGCACTAACACCGGGGAGCTGTTTTTT. Its protein is CASSRTNTGELFF.

The gene calls are TRBV20-1 and TRBJ1-2; D not resolved. The CDR3 sequence is 13 residues long. The germline gives CDR1 DFQATT, CDR2 SNEGSKA (reference sequence). V was pared by 0 bases and J by 5 bases, with 10 bases between. The CDR3 region has the DNA TGCAGTGCTAGAGATCCGGGATATTATGGCTACACCTTC. Protein product: CSARDPGYYGYTF.

This clonotype was found a few times. The chain carries TRBV7-9 and TRBJ1-2; TRBD1 might be the D (5 bases). Deletions cut 1 base from V and 6 bases from J, with 15 bases between. CDR1 and CDR2 from the germline V gene are SEHNR and FQNEAQ (reference sequence). The CDR3 consists of 15 residues. The CDR3: CASSLGSAGSDGYTF. CDR3 coding DNA: TGTGCCAGCAGCTTAGGATCGGCAGGGTCGGATGGCTACACCTTC.

The chain joins TRBV3-1 to TRBJ2-1; 7 bases map to TRBD2. CDR3 length: 15 amino acids. Trimming at V came to 1 base and at J to 4 bases, leaving 4 bases not matched to a gene. Germline V lookup: CDR1 LGHDT, CDR2 YNNKEL (reference sequence). For the CDR3, the DNA is TGTGCCAGCAGCCAAGCTAGCGGCCCGTACAATGAGCAGTTCTTC. Residues: CASSQASGPYNEQFF.

In this sample, this clonotype turned up many times. This chain connects TRBV2 to TRBJ1-5; 7 nucleotides match TRBD1. This CDR3 contains 14 residues. Germline lookup yields CDR1 SNHLY and CDR2 FYNNEI. The ends lost 8 bases at V and 4 bases at J; junction bases unmatched: 8. The CDR3 here is CASALGQNNQPQHF. Written as DNA, the CDR3 is TGTGCCAGCGCGCTGGGACAGAATAATCAGCCCCAGCATTTT. Full variable domain (missing parts from reference TRBV2 and TRBJ1-5): EPEVTQTPSHQVTQMGQEVILRCVPISNHLYFYWYRQILGQKVEFLVSFYNNEISEKSEIFDDQFSVERPDGSNFTLKIRSTKLEDSAMYFCASALGQNNQPQHFGDGTRLSIL.

This clonotype was seen a handful of times. The chain combines TRBV18 with TRBJ2-2; no firm D call. V dropped 1 base and J dropped 6 bases, with 18 bases sitting between them. The germline gives CDR1 KGHSH, CDR2 LQKENI. This CDR3 spans 17 amino acids. The DNA of the CDR3 is TGTGCCAGCTCACCACGGGAAATCCTAGTATCGGCCGGGGAGCTGTTTTTT. Amino acids: CASSPREILVSAGELFF.

This clonotype was picked up a small number of times. V gene TRBV6-4 combines with J gene TRBJ1-1; D possibly corresponds to TRBD1 (5 bases). The germline V gene has CDR1 MRHNA and CDR2 SNTAGT. The CDR3 length is 14 residues. V was cut by 8 bases and J by 5 bases, with 18 bases left in between. The CDR3 DNA follows: TGTGCCAGCCGGCTCTCTCGGGGGTCGACTGAAGCTTTCTTT. This sequence encodes CASRLSRGSTEAFF.

This clonotype turned up a few times. CDR3 coding DNA: TGTGCCAGCAGCTTAGCGGACAGGGACCCCCGCGACACTGAAGCTTTCTTT. It yields the protein CASSLADRDPRDTEAFF. The chain uses TRBV7-6 and TRBJ1-1; 8 positions agree with TRBD1. There are 17 residues in the CDR3. The germline CDR1 and CDR2 sequences are SGHVS and FNYEAQ. Germline trimming cut 0 bases from V and 3 bases from J; bases unmatched to any gene: 9. Drawing the rest from reference TRBV7-6 and TRBJ1-1, the complete variable domain is GAGVSQSPRYKVTKRGQDVALRCDPISGHVSLYWYRQALGQGPEFLTYFNYEAQQDKSGLPNDRFSAERPEGSISTLTIQRTEQRDSAMYRCASSLADRDPRDTEAFFGQGTRLTVV.

This clonotype has only a few counts. This chain uses TRBV7-2 with TRBJ1-1; D is ambiguous. Germline V gives CDR1 SGHTA, CDR2 FQGNSA. This CDR3 spans 15 amino acids. The V end lost 5 bases, the J end lost 3 bases, and 16 bases lay between the germline ends. CDR3 bases: TGTGCCAGCAGCCCCCAGGCCCGGTCGGACACTGAAGCTTTCTTT. It encodes CASSPQARSDTEAFF.

This clonotype was counted at least ten times. This chain links TRBV11-3 with TRBJ2-5; D might be TRBD1 or TRBD2, each matching 6 bases. Germline V lookup: CDR1 SGHNT, CDR2 YENEEA. The CDR3 length is 13 residues. V lost 5 bases and J 5 bases, leaving 12 bases between the germline ends. The CDR3 reads CASSLGGRETQYF. CDR3 coding DNA: TGTGCCAGCAGCCTGGGGGGCAGGGAGACCCAGTACTTC.

This clonotype was observed many times. The rearrangement uses TRBV5-1 and TRBJ1-1; TRBD1 agrees at 9 bases. The CDR3 has 15 residues. In germline, CDR1 is SGHRS, CDR2 YFSETQ. The V segment lost 4 bases and the J segment 11 bases; nucleotides outside the gene matches: 15. CDR3 in DNA: TGCGCCAGCAGCCCTGAGGGGACAGGGCGCCTTAGGGCTTTCTTT. It encodes CASSPEGTGRLRAFF.

This clonotype came up many times. This sequence joins TRBV5-1 and TRBJ1-6; TRBD1 might be the D (5 bases). There are 15 residues in the CDR3. The ends were cut back, 4 bases at V and 7 bases at J, with 15 bases in the middle. Germline CDR1 reads SGHRS; CDR2 reads YFSETQ. The CDR3 protein is CASSHRTPSNSPLHF. Written as DNA, the CDR3 is TGCGCCAGCAGCCATAGGACACCGAGCAATTCACCCCTCCACTTT.

This clonotype was observed at least ten times. The chain joins TRBV20-1 to TRBJ2-7; D might be TRBD1 (5 bases). Looked up from germline, CDR1 is DFQATT and CDR2 is SNEGSKA (reference sequence). This CDR3 comprises 13 residues. V lost 0 bases and J lost 2, with 8 bases in between. The CDR3 loop reads CSARDVRAYEQYF. CDR3 coding DNA: TGCAGTGCTAGAGATGTCAGGGCCTACGAGCAGTACTTC.

This clonotype was recorded a few times. The CDR3 DNA reads TGTGCCAGCGGCCACCGTCCCGGGACAGGGAACCACGAGCAGTACTTC. Translation gives CASGHRPGTGNHEQYF. The chain has TRBV21-1 and TRBJ2-7; TRBD1 is taken as the D call from the table, unchecked against the DNA. TRBV21-1 is labeled a pseudogene. The CDR3 loop spans 16 amino acids.

This clonotype was seen many times. The chain is built from TRBV28 and TRBJ1-3, with D possibly matching TRBD1 (6 bases). Trimming shortened V by 5 bases and J by 2 bases, and 10 bases separated the two germline ends. Germline assignment: CDR1 MDHEN and CDR2 SYDVKM. The length of the CDR3 is 14 residues. CDR3 protein: CASSTTGTGNTIYF. CDR3 nucleotide sequence: TGTGCCAGCAGTACCACAGGGACTGGAAACACCATATATTTT.

This clonotype was seen at least ten times. This chain uses TRBV4-3 with TRBJ1-4; D gene ambiguous. The CDR3 totals 13 residues. Germline V lookup: CDR1 LGHNA, CDR2 YSLEER. Trimming took 0 bases from V and 8 from J, leaving 7 bases between them. In nucleotides, the CDR3 is TGCGCCAGCAGCCAAGAGTCAGAGGAAAAACTGTTTTTT. Amino acids: CASSQESEEKLFF.

The chain combines TRBV5-1 with TRBJ2-2; 12 bases are shared with TRBD2. The trim removed 4 bases at V and 4 bases at J, leaving 8 bases unmatched. CDR1 SGHRS and CDR2 YFSETQ come from the germline V gene. The CDR3 contains 17 residues. The CDR3 DNA reads TGCGCCAGCAGCCCAGCCCTGACTAGCGGGGGCACCGGGGAGCTGTTTTTT. Encoded protein: CASSPALTSGGTGELFF.

This clonotype has ten or more counts. This rearrangement joins TRBV5-1 to TRBJ1-2; the match to TRBD1 covers 7 bases. V gave up 6 bases and J gave up 2 bases; unmatched junction bases: 7. Germline V lookup: CDR1 SGHRS, CDR2 YFSETQ. The CDR3 has 14 amino acids. In DNA form, the CDR3 reads TGCGCCAGCACCTCTCTGACAGGGAACTATGGCTACACCTTC. Translating gives CASTSLTGNYGYTF.

This clonotype was observed a few times. CDR3 sequence: CASRPRDMNTEAFF. CDR3 nucleotide sequence: TGCGCCAGCAGACCTAGGGACATGAACACTGAAGCTTTCTTT. This sequence joins TRBV5-1 and TRBJ1-1; possibly TRBD1 for D (6 bases). The CDR3 runs 14 residues. V was pared by 5 bases and J by 0 bases, with 11 bases between. The germline V gene encodes CDR1 SGHRS and CDR2 YFSETQ.

The rearrangement uses TRBV5-1 and TRBJ2-3; 7 nucleotides match TRBD2. CDR1 SGHRS and CDR2 YFSETQ come from the germline V gene. The CDR3 totals 17 residues. V lost 0 bases, J lost 1 base, and 8 bases stayed unmatched. In DNA form, the CDR3 reads TGCGCCAGCAGCTTGGACCCCGGGCTAGCGGGCACAGATACGCAGTATTTT. As protein: CASSLDPGLAGTDTQYF.

This clonotype showed up just a few times. This chain connects TRBV7-3 to TRBJ2-2; 7 bases are a match to TRBD2. Germline CDR1 is SGHTA and CDR2 is FQGTGA. The CDR3 length is 12 residues. Trimming took 5 bases from V and 12 from J; bases not matched to a gene: 6. CDR3 coding DNA: TGTGCCAGCAGCCCGTTGGGAGGGAAGCTGTTTTTT. It is translated as CASSPLGGKLFF.

V is TRBV28 and J is TRBJ2-1; 13 positions match TRBD2. This CDR3 has 14 amino acids. Trimming at V came to 7 bases and at J to 4 bases, leaving 1 base not matched to a gene. CDR1 and CDR2 (germline): MDHEN, SYDVKM. The CDR3 protein is CASKLAGGYNEQFF. The CDR3 nucleotides read TGTGCCAGCAAACTAGCGGGGGGGTACAATGAGCAGTTCTTC.

This clonotype has a count of ten or more. The DNA of the CDR3 is TGTGCCAGCTTAAAACCCAGTCCCTACGAGCAGTACTTC. Translating it yields CASLKPSPYEQYF. This chain joins TRBV28 and TRBJ2-7, with D hard to call. CDR3 length: 13 amino acids. The germline V gene encodes CDR1 MDHEN and CDR2 SYDVKM. V lost 8 bases to trimming and J lost 2 bases, with 13 bases between them.